This paragraph covers one T cell receptor beta chain sequence. Its antigen is undetermined. PCR involved 60 Vbeta and 13 Jbeta primers. In the original workflow: Roughly 11 million of the approximately 80 million unique TCR beta chains counted in a later analysis were shared. Sequencing was performed with immunoSEQ multiplex PCR; in TCRdb, only in-frame clones are kept and a portion is missing. V, J and clone size were drawn from that table, and D and trimming were deduced from the DNA. The repertoire holds 100,000 to 150,000 clones, with 65% to 75% as singletons. This record belongs to a study of cytomegalovirus exposure and HLA in healthy donors. Looking at the study overall: Previous work identified roughly 110 million unique TCR beta sequences from around 200 million T cells. The study, taken as a whole, reports: DRB1 showed the most TCR associations and HLA-C the fewest in a later analysis, as rates varied by HLA locus.

Germline CDR1 and CDR2: SEHNR and FQNEAQ (reference sequence). The V and J ends lost 5 bases and 0 bases, in that order; junction bases with no gene match: 16. There are 19 residues in the CDR3. Sequenced input: PBMCs. The TCR sequence derives from a man aged 35 to 55 in good health and CMV-seropositive. This chain links TRBV7-9 with TRBJ2-1; 7 bases map to TRBD2. In nucleotides, the CDR3 is TGTGCCAGCAGCCAAAGCGGGGCCTCTTTTCCTAGCTCCTACAATGAGCAGTTCTTC. It codes for CASSQSGASFPSSYNEQFF.